These 3 T cell receptor beta chains were sequenced from one sample in a study of Tregs in tolerant kidney transplant recipients (dated by TCRdb to the late 2010s). Library preparation employed the immunoSEQ multiplex PCR assay. TCRdb's version of the immuneACCESS table is confined to in-frame rearrangements and falls short of the full clone set. An unresolved V gene accounts for under half of the shortfall where checked; the remainder is of unknown origin. The sample table lists 15,000 to 17,000 clones, 90% to 95% of them with a count of one. The ten largest clones capture 10% to 15% of the sample. Material for sequencing was CD8+ T cells from blood. The receptor set was obtained from a human donor in good health.

The rearrangement links TRBV5-1 to TRBJ2-5, with TRBD2 matching 9 bases. This CDR3 region has 13 residues. V lost 5 bases to trimming and J lost 4 bases; unmatched junction nucleotides: 3. In germline, CDR1 is SGHRS, CDR2 YFSETQ. The CDR3 sequence: CASRAGGPETQYF. Here the CDR3 DNA reads TGCGCCAGCAGGGCGGGGGGGCCAGAGACCCAGTACTTC.

This clone was seen a handful of times. The chain combines TRBV19 with TRBJ2-2; D might be TRBD2 (5 bases). CDR1 and CDR2 (germline): LNHDA, SQIVND (reference sequence). This CDR3 contains 16 residues. Trimming removed 3 bases from V and 0 bases from J, with 11 bases in between. The CDR3 DNA is TGTGCCAGTAGTATGATCTTCGGGGCGAACACCGGGGAGCTGTTTTTT. Protein sequence: CASSMIFGANTGELFF.

V is TRBV4-1 and J is TRBJ2-7; D possibly corresponds to TRBD1 (6 bases). In germline, CDR1 is MGHRA, CDR2 YSYEKL. Trimming cost V 1 base and J 3 bases, with 19 bases left between them. This CDR3 is built from 17 residues. The CDR3: CASSQGPRGRPYYEQYF. The DNA for the CDR3 is TGCGCCAGCAGCCAAGGGCCCAGGGGCCGGCCTTACTACGAGCAGTACTTC.